A single TCR beta chain is shown here with its context. TCRdb redid the calling of the RT-PCR reads with MiXCR, one entry per CDR3 protein. The profile shows more than 550,000 distinct CDR3 sequences, approximately 15% of them singletons. V was clipped by 4 bases and J by 6 bases; unmatched bases: 11. The germline gives CDR1 MGHDK, CDR2 SYGVNS. The length of the CDR3 is 16 residues. The chain has TRBV25-1 and TRBJ2-3, with 9 positions matching TRBD2. The origin of this receptor is a female donor in good health, serving as a healthy control. Sequenced sample: memory CD4+ T cells from blood. CDR3 nucleotide sequence: TGTGCCAGCAGTGTCCCGGGACTAGCATTCCCCGATACGCAGTATTTT. This sequence encodes CASSVPGLAFPDTQYF.